Listed here are 3 T cell receptor beta chains from one sample, sequenced in a study of shared clonotypes between healthy human individuals. Generated by immunoSEQ multiplex PCR, the TCRdb table keeps only in-frame clones and is missing some. The sample holds about 2.1 million clones; about 94% are singletons and the top ten take around 1.8%. Terminally differentiated effector memory CD45RA+ cells were left out of the naive CD8 fraction, which was CD45RO-negative and positively selected for CCR7. Sequencing was carried out using naive CD8+ T cells from PBMCs. All receptors come from a man between 18 and 29 years old in good health. Some clones in this sample may be carry-over from other donors' samples.

The chain has TRBV7-6 and TRBJ1-3; TRBD1 aligns across 7 bases. This CDR3 region has 15 residues. Germline CDR1 and CDR2: SGHVS and FNYEAQ. The junction had 12 bases not matched to a gene; V was cut back by 5 bases and J by 8 bases. The CDR3 DNA reads TGTGCCAGCAGCCCATTGACAGGGTTTGGGGACACCATATATTTT. Protein: CASSPLTGFGDTIYF.

V and J are TRBV27 and TRBJ2-2; 11 bases map to TRBD2. CDR1 MNHEY and CDR2 SMNVEV come from the germline V gene (reference sequence). The J segment lost 7 bases and the V segment lost 6 bases, leaving 7 bases of the junction unmatched. There are 15 residues in the CDR3. CDR3 in amino acids: CASRILAGGGGELFF. The CDR3 DNA reads as TGTGCCAGCAGGATTCTAGCGGGGGGCGGCGGGGAGCTGTTTTTT.

This clone was observed a single time. The chain combines TRBV5-1 with TRBJ2-7; D possibly corresponds to TRBD2 (6 bases). The CDR3 runs to 15 residues. V was pared by 3 bases and J by 5 bases, with 18 bases between. Germline assignment: CDR1 SGHRS and CDR2 YFSETQ. DNA for the CDR3: TGCGCCAGCAGCTATGGATACCGGGAGAGCGACGAGCAGTACTTC. This sequence encodes CASSYGYRESDEQYF.